The 3 T cell receptor beta chains given below trace back to one sample, sequenced in a study of long-term antiretroviral therapy in people with HIV (dated by TCRdb to 2022 to 2024). Sequencing of the TRB variable region was done with the immunoSEQ hsTCRB v3.0 assay at survey level resolution. The table comes from immuneACCESS by way of TCRdb, which keeps in-frame sequences with V and J called. Part of the clones is missing from these tables; in studies checked, under half for an unresolved V gene and the rest for unknown reasons. The sample table contains about 10,000 clones; only one count was recorded for 82% of them. The top ten clones comprise roughly 12% of the sample. The sequences come from unsorted PBMCs, collected 1.2 years after starting antiretroviral therapy. The receptors come from a man in his forties with HIV.

The chain joins TRBV7-9 to TRBJ1-6, with 10 bases matching TRBD1. The CDR3 runs 16 residues. Germline V gives CDR1 SEHNR, CDR2 FQNEAQ (reference sequence). After removal of 5 bases from V and 8 bases from J, the junction contained 9 bases not matched to a gene. CDR3 loop: CASSRHSGTGDSPLHF. The CDR3 DNA reads TGTGCCAGCAGCAGACATTCCGGGACAGGGGATTCACCCCTCCACTTT.

The chain uses TRBV5-6 and TRBJ1-3; D not certain. The CDR3 consists of 17 residues. The germline V gene has CDR1 SGHDT and CDR2 YYEEEE. Trimming took 0 bases from V and 4 from J, leaving 17 bases between them. CDR3 sequence (DNA): TGTGCCAGCAGCTTGGTCTCGGGAGTACGGTCCGGAAACACCATATATTTT. The encoded protein is CASSLVSGVRSGNTIYF.

As DNA, the CDR3 is TGTGCCAGCAGCCCCGGGGAGCCCTACAATGAGCAGTTCTTC. Translation gives CASSPGEPYNEQFF. This sequence joins TRBV11-2 and TRBJ2-1; maybe TRBD2 (5 bases). This CDR3 region has 14 residues. V was cut by 5 bases and J by 2 bases, with 10 bases left in between. Germline assignment: CDR1 SGHAT and CDR2 FQNNGV.